This section outlines one TCR beta chain sequence together with its context. The assay was immunoSEQ multiplex PCR, and TCRdb's table has in-frame clones only and misses some. The repertoire holds tens of thousands of clones, with 85% to 95% as singletons. There are 16 residues in the CDR3. V shed 0 bases, J shed 4 bases, and the junction held 6 bases outside the gene matches. Germline CDR1 reads LNHNV; CDR2 reads YYDKDF (reference sequence). This record belongs to a study of human thymus T cells. Thymus specimens were resections from corrective heart surgery. Samples came from healthy Finnish infants during open corrective cardiac surgery.

Sequencing was performed on thymus tissue. The chain combines TRBV15 with TRBJ2-1; 7 nucleotides agree with TRBD2. The sequence came from a girl under three years old with a congenital heart defect but otherwise immunologically healthy. The CDR3 DNA follows: TGTGCCACCAGCAGAGAGCGGCTAGCGGAGTACAATGAGCAGTTCTTC. Encoded protein: CATSRERLAEYNEQFF.